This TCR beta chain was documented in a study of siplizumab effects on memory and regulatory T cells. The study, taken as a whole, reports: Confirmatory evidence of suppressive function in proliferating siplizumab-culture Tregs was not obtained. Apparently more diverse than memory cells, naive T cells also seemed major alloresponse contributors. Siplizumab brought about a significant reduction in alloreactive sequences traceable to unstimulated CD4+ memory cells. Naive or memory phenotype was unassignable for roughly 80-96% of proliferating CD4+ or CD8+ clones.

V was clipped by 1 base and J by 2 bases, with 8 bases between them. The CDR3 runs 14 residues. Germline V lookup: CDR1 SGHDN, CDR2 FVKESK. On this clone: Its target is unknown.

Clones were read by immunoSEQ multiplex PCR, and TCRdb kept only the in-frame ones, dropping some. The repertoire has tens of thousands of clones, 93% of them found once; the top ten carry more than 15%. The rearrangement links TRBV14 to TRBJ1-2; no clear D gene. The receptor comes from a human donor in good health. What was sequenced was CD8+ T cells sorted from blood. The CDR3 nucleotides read TGTGCCAGCAGCCAAGGCAACTTAAACTATGGCTACACCTTC. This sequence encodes CASSQGNLNYGYTF.